The sample holds one count of the clone carrying this T cell receptor (beta chain). Some clones are missing from TCRdb's copy, which holds only in-frame ones; the method was immunoSEQ multiplex PCR. The sample consists of some 100,000 clones, roughly 91% of them appearing once. Time point specified: cycle 4 day 1 (C4D1), after six to seven weeks of nivolumab. Each patient's relapse followed autologous stem cell transplantation, and brentuximab vedotin exposure varied. The trim removed 6 bases at V and 0 bases at J, leaving 3 bases unmatched. The germline V gene encodes CDR1 GTSNPN and CDR2 SVGIG (reference sequence). This CDR3 is 15 amino acids long. The entry originates in a study of PD-1 blockade in classical Hodgkin lymphoma. Study details: Intravenous infusions of nivolumab 3 mg/kg reached patients every 2 weeks.

This clonotype was obtained from a human donor with classical Hodgkin lymphoma. This chain connects TRBV30 to TRBJ2-6; TRBD1 agrees at 9 bases. The material was peripheral blood mononuclear cells (PBMCs), obtained before the fourth cycle of nivolumab. The CDR3 DNA sequence: TGTGCCTGCGGGACAGGGTACTCTGGGGCCAACGTCCTGACTTTC. The encoded protein is CACGTGYSGANVLTF.